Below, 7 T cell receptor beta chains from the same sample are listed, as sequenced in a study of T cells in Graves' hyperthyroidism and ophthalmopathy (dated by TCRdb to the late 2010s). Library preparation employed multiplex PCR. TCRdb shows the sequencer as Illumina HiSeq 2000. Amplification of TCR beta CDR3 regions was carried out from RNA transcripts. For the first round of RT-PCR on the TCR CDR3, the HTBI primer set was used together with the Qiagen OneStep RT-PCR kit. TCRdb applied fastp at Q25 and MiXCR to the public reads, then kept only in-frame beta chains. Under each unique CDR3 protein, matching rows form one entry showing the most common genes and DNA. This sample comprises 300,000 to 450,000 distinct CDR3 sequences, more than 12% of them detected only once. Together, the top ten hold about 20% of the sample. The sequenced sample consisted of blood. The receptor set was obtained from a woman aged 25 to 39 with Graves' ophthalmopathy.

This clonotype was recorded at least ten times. This CDR3 reads CAWTIPRTSGGVDTGELFF. The DNA of the CDR3 is TGTGCCTGGACCATCCCCCGGACTAGCGGGGGAGTGGACACCGGGGAGCTGTTTTTT. The rearrangement joins TRBV30 to TRBJ2-2, with 13 nucleotides matching TRBD2. Germline loops: CDR1 GTSNPN, CDR2 SVGIG (reference sequence). With V trimmed by 4 bases and J by 3 bases, 14 bases remained unmatched. The CDR3 covers 19 residues.

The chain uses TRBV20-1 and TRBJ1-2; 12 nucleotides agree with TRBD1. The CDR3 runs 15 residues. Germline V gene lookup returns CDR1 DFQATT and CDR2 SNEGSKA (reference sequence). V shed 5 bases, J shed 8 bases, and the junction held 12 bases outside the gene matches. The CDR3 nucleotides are TGCAGTGCTTCCTGGACCCGGGACAGGGGGCGAGGCTACACCTTC. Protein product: CSASWTRDRGRGYTF.

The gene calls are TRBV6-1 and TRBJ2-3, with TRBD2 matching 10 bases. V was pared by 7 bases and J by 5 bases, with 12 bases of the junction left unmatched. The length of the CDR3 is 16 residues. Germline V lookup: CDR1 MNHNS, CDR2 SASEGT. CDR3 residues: CASTPGAGGRGDTQYF. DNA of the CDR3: TGTGCCAGCACCCCGGGAGCGGGGGGGCGCGGAGATACGCAGTATTTT.

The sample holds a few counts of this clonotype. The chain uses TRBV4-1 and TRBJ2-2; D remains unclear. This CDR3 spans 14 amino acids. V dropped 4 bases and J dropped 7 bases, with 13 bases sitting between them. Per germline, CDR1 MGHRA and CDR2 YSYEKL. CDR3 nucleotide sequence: TGCGCCAGCAGCCCGCTAATTAGGTACGGGGAGCTGTTTTTT. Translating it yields CASSPLIRYGELFF.

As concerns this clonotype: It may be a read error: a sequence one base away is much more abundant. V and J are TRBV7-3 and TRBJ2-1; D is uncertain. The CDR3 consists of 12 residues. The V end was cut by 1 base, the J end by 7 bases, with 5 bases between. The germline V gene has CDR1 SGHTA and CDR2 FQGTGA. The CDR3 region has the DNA TGTGCCAGCAGCTTAATGGGAAATGAGCAGTTCTTC. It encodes CASSLMGNEQFF.

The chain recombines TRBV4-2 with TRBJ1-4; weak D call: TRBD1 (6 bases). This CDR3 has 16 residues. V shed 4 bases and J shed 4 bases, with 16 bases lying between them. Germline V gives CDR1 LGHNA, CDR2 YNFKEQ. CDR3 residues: CASSRLRAGVNEKLFF. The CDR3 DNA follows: TGTGCCAGCAGCCGACTAAGAGCAGGGGTTAATGAAAAACTGTTTTTT.

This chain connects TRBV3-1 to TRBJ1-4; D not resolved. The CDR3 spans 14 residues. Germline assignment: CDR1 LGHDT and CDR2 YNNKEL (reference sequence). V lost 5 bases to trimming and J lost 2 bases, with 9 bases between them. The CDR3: CASSWSATNEKLFF. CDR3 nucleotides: TGTGCCAGCAGCTGGTCAGCTACTAATGAAAAACTGTTTTTT.